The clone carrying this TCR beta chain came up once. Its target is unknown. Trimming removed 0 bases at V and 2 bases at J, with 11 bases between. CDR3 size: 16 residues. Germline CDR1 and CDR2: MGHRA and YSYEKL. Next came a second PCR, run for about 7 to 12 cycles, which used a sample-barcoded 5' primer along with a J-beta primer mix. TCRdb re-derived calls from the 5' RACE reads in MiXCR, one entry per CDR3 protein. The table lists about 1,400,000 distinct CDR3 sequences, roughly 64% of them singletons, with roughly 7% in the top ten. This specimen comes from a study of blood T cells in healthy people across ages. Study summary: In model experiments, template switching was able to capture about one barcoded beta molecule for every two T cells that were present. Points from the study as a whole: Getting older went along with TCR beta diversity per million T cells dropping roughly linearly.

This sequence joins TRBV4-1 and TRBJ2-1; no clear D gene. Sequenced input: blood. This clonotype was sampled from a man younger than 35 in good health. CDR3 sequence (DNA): TGCGCCAGCAGCCAAGATTCCAGCTCTCCCTACAATGAGCAGTTCTTC. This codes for CASSQDSSSPYNEQFF.